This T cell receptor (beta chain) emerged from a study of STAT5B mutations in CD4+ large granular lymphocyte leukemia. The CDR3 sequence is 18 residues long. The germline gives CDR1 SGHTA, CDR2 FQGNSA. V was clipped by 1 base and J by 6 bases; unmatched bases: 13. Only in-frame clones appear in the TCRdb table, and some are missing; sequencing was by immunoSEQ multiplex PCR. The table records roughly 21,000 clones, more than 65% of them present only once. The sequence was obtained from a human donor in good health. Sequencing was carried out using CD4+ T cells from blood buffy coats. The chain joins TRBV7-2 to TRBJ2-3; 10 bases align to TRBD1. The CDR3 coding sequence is TGTGCCAGCAGCTTAGTTACTTACGACAGGGGGCGGGATGATACGCAGTATTTT. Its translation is CASSLVTYDRGRDDTQYF.